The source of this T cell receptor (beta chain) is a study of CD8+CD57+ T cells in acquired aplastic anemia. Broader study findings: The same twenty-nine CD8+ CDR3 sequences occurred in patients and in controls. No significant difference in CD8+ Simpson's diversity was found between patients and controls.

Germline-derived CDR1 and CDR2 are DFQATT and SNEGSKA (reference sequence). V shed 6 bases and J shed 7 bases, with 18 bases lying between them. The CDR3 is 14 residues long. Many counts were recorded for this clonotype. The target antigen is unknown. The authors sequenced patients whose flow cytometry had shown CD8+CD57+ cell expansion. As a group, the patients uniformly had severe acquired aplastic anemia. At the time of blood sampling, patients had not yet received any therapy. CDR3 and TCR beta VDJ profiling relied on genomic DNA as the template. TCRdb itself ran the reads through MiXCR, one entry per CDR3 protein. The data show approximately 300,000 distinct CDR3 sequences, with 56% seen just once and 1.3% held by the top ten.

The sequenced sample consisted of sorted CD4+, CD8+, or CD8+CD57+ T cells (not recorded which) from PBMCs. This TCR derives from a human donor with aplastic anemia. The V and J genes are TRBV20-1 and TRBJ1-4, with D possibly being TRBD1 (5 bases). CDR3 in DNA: TGCAGTGCGAACGTGGGGGGGTTCCGTGAAAAACTGTTTTTT. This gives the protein CSANVGGFREKLFF.